These T cell receptor beta chains were read from a single sample in a study of blood T cell repertoires in COVID-19. Here immunoSEQ multiplex PCR was the method, and the copy in TCRdb shows in-frame clones only, minus some. This table has a few hundred thousand clones, approximately 81% appearing once. The sequencing input was peripheral blood. Receptor source: a woman aged 18-35 years with acute or convalescent COVID-19. The CDR3 runs from the conserved cysteine through the conserved F or W. D genes are given only for firm matches. Expanded clones get a size class; other rows say once, few or many, or leave the size out.

j_call d_call v_call clone_size cdr3_nt cdr3_aa
TRBJ1-1 . TRBV2 few TGTGCCAGCAAAGGCAGGGAATTGAACACTGAAGCTTTCTTT CASKGRELNTEAFF
TRBJ2-7 TRBD2 TRBV2 . TGTGCCAGCAGGGTCGCGGGAGGTGAGAGGGAGCAGTACTTC CASRVAGGEREQYF
TRBJ2-7 . TRBV9 . TGTGCCAGCAGCGTAGATCCTTCGGGAGAGCAGTACTTC CASSVDPSGEQYF
TRBJ1-2 . TRBV6-1 . TGTGCCAGCAGTGAAAATCTCGGGAGCTATGGCTACACCTTC CASSENLGSYGYTF
TRBJ1-1 . TRBV2 . TGTGCCAGCATGAGGAGTGTTGAAACTGAAGCTTTCTTT CASMRSVETEAFF
TRBJ2-7 . TRBV4-1 . TGCGCCAGCAGCCAAGTCCTGCAGGGTACCCACGAGCAGTACTTC CASSQVLQGTHEQYF
TRBJ2-7 . TRBV28 . TGTGCCAGCACAAACCCCCCGGGAGCCTCCTACGAGCAGTACTTC CASTNPPGASYEQYF
TRBJ2-7 TRBD2 TRBV5-6 . TGTGCCAGCAGCATCGGACTAGCGGCATACGAGCAGTACTTC CASSIGLAAYEQYF
TRBJ2-1 . TRBV7-9 . TGTGCCAGCAGCCGCGTAGGGGGCAATGAGCAGTTCTTC CASSRVGGNEQFF
TRBJ2-2 . TRBV7-8 . TGTGCCAGCAGCTTAGGACAGGCCGCGAACACCGGGGAGCTGTTTTTT CASSLGQAANTGELFF
TRBJ1-1 TRBD1 TRBV19 . TGTGCCAGTAGCCAGACAGGGTCGAACACTGAAGCTTTCTTT CASSQTGSNTEAFF
TRBJ1-1 TRBD1 TRBV6-5 . TGTGCCAGCAGGGACAGGGGCGGGAGGGCTTTCTTT CASRDRGGRAFF
TRBJ2-7 TRBD1 TRBV30 few TGTGCCTGGAGTGTACACCCCGGACAGGGGTCCTTC CAWSVHPGQGSF
TRBJ2-1 TRBD2 TRBV5-1 . TGCGCCAGCAGCTTACGGGAGGGGTCCTACAATGAGCAGTTCTTC CASSLREGSYNEQFF
TRBJ2-6 . TRBV30 . TGTGCCTGGAGTGGCGGGACAGACTCTGGGGCCAACGTCCTGACTTTC CAWSGGTDSGANVLTF
TRBJ2-5 TRBD2 TRBV19 . TGTGCCAGTAGTATGGGGACTAGCGGGGGGGAGACCCAGTACTTC CASSMGTSGGETQYF
TRBJ2-7 . TRBV5-1 . TGCGCCAGCAGCTTGTTGCGGGACGACTCCTACGAGCAGTACTTC CASSLLRDDSYEQYF
TRBJ1-5 . TRBV19 few TGTGCCAGTAGTATCGAACCCCCAGGGAGGGGGCAGCCCCAGCATTTT CASSIEPPGRGQPQHF
TRBJ1-1 . TRBV5-1 . TGCGCCAGCAGCTCAAACACTGAAGCTTTCTTT CASSSNTEAFF
TRBJ1-4 . TRBV5-6 . TGTGCCAGCAGCTTGGCCCTAGGCCGTAATGAAAAACTGTTTTTT CASSLALGRNEKLFF
TRBJ1-2 TRBD1 TRBV7-8 . TGTGCCAGCAGCATATTGACAGGGTTGACCTATGGCTACACCTTC CASSILTGLTYGYTF
TRBJ2-1 TRBD2 TRBV28 . TGTGCCTCCCGACCCAGTGGGCTAGCGGGAAGAAGTCGGTACAATGAGCAGTTCTTC CASRPSGLAGRSRYNEQFF
TRBJ1-5 . TRBV6-6 . TGTGCCAGCAGATCCTTCGACATCGTGTCCCAGCATTTT CASRSFDIVSQHF
TRBJ1-6 . TRBV14 . TGTGCCAGCAGCCCTGGCACCCAAATGGCCTATAATTCACCCCTCCACTTT CASSPGTQMAYNSPLHF
TRBJ1-1 . TRBV10-1 . TGCGCCAGGTCATGTAGTTGGAACACTGAAGCTTTCTTT CARSCSWNTEAFF
TRBJ2-7 TRBD2 TRBV19 . TGTGCCAGTAGTTCCGAAGCGGGAGGACCCTCCTACGAGCAGTACTTC CASSSEAGGPSYEQYF
TRBJ1-1 . TRBV11-3 . TGTGCCAGCAGCGCCCAGGGTGGTGAAGCTTTCTTT CASSAQGGEAFF
TRBJ2-2 . TRBV19 . TGTGCCAGTAGTTTTATCGGGGAGCTGTTTTTT CASSFIGELFF
TRBJ2-7 TRBD2 TRBV5-1 . TGCGCCAGCAGCTCCGGGGACTACTACGAGCAGTACTTC CASSSGDYYEQYF
TRBJ1-1 . TRBV6-5 . TGTGCCAGCAGTTCGCACCAGGGTAGGGCTTTCTTT CASSSHQGRAFF
TRBJ2-5 . TRBV5-1 . TGCGCCAGCAGCCGACAGGTTGAGGAGACCCAGTACTTC CASSRQVEETQYF
TRBJ2-7 . TRBV10-3 . TGTGCCATCAGTGAGTCCGCAGGCTACGAGCAGTACTTC CAISESAGYEQYF
TRBJ2-5 . TRBV6-4 . TGTGCCAGCAGCGCGGTGGCAGGAGGGCAAGAGACCCAGTACTTC CASSAVAGGQETQYF